This note documents a single T cell receptor (beta chain) sequence. Its antigen is not known. The record originates from a study of T cell responses to AZD1222 COVID-19 vaccine. Findings and caveats of the study: Repertoires were obtained only post-peak T cell response. Unmutated regions of variants are reportedly targeted by nearly half of spike-specific TCRs. Dominant at 160-218 and 743-854, vaccine-associated CD4 TCRs also spanned spike.

The data were produced by immunoSEQ multiplex PCR, yet TCRdb's version contains in-frame clones alone and is incomplete. The repertoire holds 100,000 or so clones, with around 87% as singletons. This CDR3 is built from 15 residues. The germline gives CDR1 MDHEN, CDR2 SYDVKM. Trimming stripped 5 bases from V and 4 bases from J, with 17 bases between. Second doses that came at about 4 or about 12 weeks were put together. The sample consisted of peripheral blood, taken 28 days after the second AZD1222 dose. V and J are TRBV28 and TRBJ1-2; D uncertain. This TCR was sampled from an adult who received the AZD1222 COVID-19 vaccine. CDR3: CASSPPDIFSYGYTF. The CDR3 nucleotides are TGTGCCAGCAGTCCCCCAGACATATTTAGCTATGGCTACACCTTC.